This T cell receptor beta chain was observed in a study of Graves' ophthalmopathy and Graves' hyperthyroidism. The evidence that diagnosis relied on was clinical symptoms, serum thyroxine, TRAb, thyroid ultrasound and orbital computed tomography. Amplification targeted the TCR beta CDR3 regions, with RNA transcripts as the source material. HTBI primers served in a first-round RT-PCR, which a second-round multiplex PCR followed. MiXCR, applied by TCRdb to the multiplex PCR reads, yields one record per CDR3 protein. This sample has over a million distinct CDR3 sequences, with less than 45% found just once. The material sequenced was peripheral blood or thyroid tissue (not recorded which). The origin of this receptor is an adult man with Graves' hyperthyroidism.

CDR3 region: CASSPNRGRKQETQYF. The CDR3 DNA reads as TGCGCCAGCAGCCCAAACAGGGGGAGGAAGCAAGAGACCCAGTACTTC. The chain employs TRBV5-1 and TRBJ2-5, with TRBD1 matching 8 bases. With 4 bases clipped from V and 2 bases from J, the junction kept 10 bases outside the gene matches. The germline V gene encodes CDR1 SGHRS and CDR2 YFSETQ. The CDR3 sequence is 16 residues long.